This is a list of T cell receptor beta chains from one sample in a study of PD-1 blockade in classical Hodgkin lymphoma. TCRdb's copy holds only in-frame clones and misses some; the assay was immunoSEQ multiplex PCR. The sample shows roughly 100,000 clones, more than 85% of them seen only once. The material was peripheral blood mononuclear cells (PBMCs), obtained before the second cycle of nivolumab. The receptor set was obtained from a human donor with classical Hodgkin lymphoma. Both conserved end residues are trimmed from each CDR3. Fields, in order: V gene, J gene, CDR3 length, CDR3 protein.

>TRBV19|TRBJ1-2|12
ASSTGQDSYGYT
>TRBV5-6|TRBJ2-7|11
ASSLNRGYEQY
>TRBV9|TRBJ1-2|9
ASSALGGYT
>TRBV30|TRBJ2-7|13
AWTRDFLYSYEQY
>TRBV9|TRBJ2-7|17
ASSVDLPSSGGGSYEQY
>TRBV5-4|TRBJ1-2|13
ASSPVADGLYGYT
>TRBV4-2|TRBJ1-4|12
ASSQGVYSEKLF
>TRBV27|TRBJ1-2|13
ASSFSEEVTNGYT
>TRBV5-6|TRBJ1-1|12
ASSYPVPGTEAF
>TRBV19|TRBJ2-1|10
ASSSIHSEQF
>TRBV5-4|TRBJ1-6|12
ASSSRDSNSPLH
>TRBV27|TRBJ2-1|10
ASRMPPGRQF
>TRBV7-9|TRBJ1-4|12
ASSPGMGIEKLF
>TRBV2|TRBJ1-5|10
ASPACPQPQH
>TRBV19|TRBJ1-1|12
ACRDRSMNTEAF
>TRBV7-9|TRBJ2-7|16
ASSPVPTLRGWGYEQY
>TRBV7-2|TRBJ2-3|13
ASSLNRGSTDTQY
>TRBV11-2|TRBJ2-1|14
ASSPYRGPTPNEQF
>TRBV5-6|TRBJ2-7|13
ASSSDSLSSYEQY
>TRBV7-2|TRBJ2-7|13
ASSLVSSGSYEQY
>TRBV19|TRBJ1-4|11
ASSIREVEKLF
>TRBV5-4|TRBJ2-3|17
ASSLEGLAGGFSTDTQY
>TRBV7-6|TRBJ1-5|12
ASSLGDSNQPQH
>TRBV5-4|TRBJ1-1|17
ASSLYRDRGELENTEAF
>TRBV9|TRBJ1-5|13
ASSVIRDRDQPQH
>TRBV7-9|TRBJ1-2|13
ASSLWRRTADGYT